This is a list of T cell receptor beta chains from one sample in a study of T-cell reconstitution after alpha-beta-depleted transplantation in children. TCRdb used MiXCR to reprocess the PCR reads, holding one entry per CDR3 protein. The profile shows around 600,000 distinct CDR3 sequences, under 12% of them singletons. Sequencing used PBMCs from the stem cell graft donor, obtained from the stem cell graft. The receptors come from a human donor who donated a stem cell graft to a child with acute myeloid leukemia. CDR3s include the opening cysteine and the closing phenylalanine or tryptophan. D genes are given only for firm matches. Clone size is given for some rows only: seen once, a few or many times, or a class if the clone is expanded.

>.|many|TRBJ2-5|TRBV20-1|14
CSPSWVRGGETQYF
TGCAGTCCCTCATGGGTCAGGGGAGGAGAGACCCAGTACTTC
>.|few|TRBJ2-1|TRBV20-1|13
CSAEEGRNNEQFF
TGCAGTGCGGAGGAGGGGAGGAACAATGAGCAGTTCTTC
>TRBD2|.|TRBJ2-7|TRBV7-4|18
CASSLIVGGRDSSYEQYF
TGTGCCAGCAGCTTAATTGTCGGCGGGAGAGACAGCTCCTACGAGCAGTACTTC
>TRBD2|many|TRBJ2-5|TRBV3-1|15
CASSTGGTIQETQYF
TGTGCCAGCAGCACCGGCGGGACTATTCAAGAGACCCAGTACTTC
>.|.|TRBJ1-2|TRBV7-8|12
CASSGGGSGYTF
TGTGCCAGCAGCGGAGGGGGGTCTGGCTACACCTTC
>.|few|TRBJ2-7|TRBV6-5|17
CASSYSLNAADRYEQYF
TGTGCCAGCAGTTACTCCTTAAATGCAGCGGACCGCTACGAGCAGTACTTC
>TRBD1|.|TRBJ1-2|TRBV19|16
CASSPGQGGSVNGYTF
TGTGCCAGTAGTCCAGGACAGGGTGGGAGCGTCAATGGCTACACCTTC
>.|.|TRBJ2-2|TRBV6-2/TRBV6-3|16
CASSRLRDRNTGELFF
TGTGCCAGCAGCCGACTCCGGGACCGGAACACCGGGGAGCTGTTTTTT
>TRBD1|.|TRBJ1-6|TRBV29-1|13
CSVTGVGGSPLHF
TGCAGCGTAACAGGGGTGGGAGGATCACCCCTCCACTTT
>TRBD2|few|TRBJ2-3|TRBV20-1|16
CSVPPWGGLGTDTQYF
TGCAGTGTGCCCCCTTGGGGAGGGCTAGGCACAGATACGCAGTATTTT
>.|.|TRBJ2-6|TRBV20-1|17
CSASGSGSGSGANVLTF
TGCAGTGCTAGTGGGTCAGGTAGCGGATCTGGGGCCAACGTCCTGACTTTC
>.|few|TRBJ2-1|TRBV12-3/TRBV12-4|13
CASSPSAPGTQFF
TGTGCCAGCAGTCCCTCCGCCCCCGGGACTCAGTTCTTC
>.|few|TRBJ2-6|TRBV5-1|16
CASSWTVNSGANVLTF
TGCGCCAGCAGCTGGACGGTAAACTCTGGGGCCAACGTCCTGACTTTC
>TRBD2|many|TRBJ2-3|TRBV27|15
CASSRLAGGPDTQYF
TGTGCCAGCAGTCGTCTAGCGGGAGGGCCCGACACGCAGTATTTT
>.|few|TRBJ2-1|TRBV29-1|13
CSVGLVLRDEQFF
TGCAGCGTAGGACTGGTCCTACGCGATGAGCAGTTCTTC
>TRBD2|.|TRBJ2-7|TRBV7-2|16
CASSAPAIAGGPQQYF
TGTGCCAGCAGCGCCCCGGCCATAGCGGGAGGGCCGCAGCAGTACTTC
>.|.|TRBJ1-1|TRBV4-3|15
CASSQAPSGGGVAFF
TGCGCCAGCAGCCAAGCTCCTTCGGGGGGAGGAGTGGCTTTCTTT
>.|few|TRBJ1-6|TRBV6-2/TRBV6-3|15
CASRQESSYNSPLHF
TGTGCCAGCAGGCAGGAGAGCTCCTATAATTCACCCCTCCACTTT
>TRBD1|.|TRBJ2-1|TRBV29-1|13
CSVEGTGVNEQFF
TGCAGCGTTGAAGGGACAGGGGTCAATGAGCAGTTCTTC
>TRBD2|many|TRBJ2-3|TRBV9|17
CASSVGTSGRGTDTQYF
TGTGCCAGCAGCGTAGGGACTAGCGGGAGGGGCACAGATACGCAGTATTTT
>TRBD1|many|TRBJ2-1|TRBV10-3|17
CAISEEPGDRVYNEQFF
TGTGCCATCAGTGAGGAACCCGGGGACAGGGTTTACAATGAGCAGTTCTTC
>.|few|TRBJ2-1|TRBV11-2|17
CASSLETSGTIYNEQFF
TGTGCCAGCAGCTTAGAGACCTCCGGGACAATCTACAATGAGCAGTTCTTC
>.|many|TRBJ2-2|TRBV12-3/TRBV12-4|11
CASSSGERLFF
TGTGCCAGCAGTTCAGGGGAAAGGCTGTTTTTT
>.|.|TRBJ2-5|TRBV18|14
CASSPRAQGETQYF
TGTGCCAGCTCACCACGCGCTCAGGGCGAGACCCAGTACTTC
>.|.|TRBJ1-6|TRBV14|11
CASSLDLTLHF
TGTGCCAGCAGCCTGGACTTGACCCTCCACTTT
>.|few|TRBJ1-2|TRBV20-1|15
CSARDTLRREQGYTF
TGCAGTGCTAGAGATACCCTACGGAGGGAGCAAGGCTACACCTTC
>.|.|TRBJ1-5|TRBV29-1|13
CSVVERQGQPQHF
TGCAGCGTTGTCGAGAGACAAGGTCAGCCCCAGCATTTT
>TRBD2|many|TRBJ2-3|TRBV6-1|19
CASSPYYGTSGKTTDTQYF
TGTGCCAGCAGCCCCTATTACGGGACTAGCGGTAAGACCACAGATACGCAGTATTTT
>.|.|TRBJ2-3|TRBV5-1|13
CASSLSSPDTQYF
TGCGCCAGCAGCTTGTCGTCTCCGGATACGCAGTATTTT
>TRBD2|few|TRBJ2-2|TRBV20-1|17
CSARVIAGGPNTGELFF
TGCAGTGCTAGAGTTATAGCGGGAGGGCCTAACACCGGGGAGCTGTTTTTT
>TRBD1|.|TRBJ1-2|TRBV29-1|13
CSIGATGGQGYTF
TGCAGCATAGGCGCGACAGGGGGCCAAGGCTACACCTTC
>.|.|TRBJ1-2|TRBV7-2|14
CASSSYSGVYGYTF
TGTGCCAGCAGCTCCTATTCAGGGGTCTACGGCTACACCTTC
>TRBD1|.|TRBJ2-1|TRBV20-1|16
CSAPDRPPFPNNEQFF
TGCAGTGCGCCGGACAGGCCCCCTTTCCCTAACAATGAGCAGTTCTTC
>TRBD2|few|TRBJ2-3|TRBV3-1|18
CASSQARRASGRSDTQYF
TGTGCCAGCAGCCAAGCCCGGCGGGCTAGCGGGAGGTCAGATACGCAGTATTTT
>TRBD2|many|TRBJ2-7|TRBV4-2|17
CASSQDHSGRAEIEQYF
TGTGCCAGCAGCCAAGACCATAGCGGGAGGGCCGAAATCGAGCAGTACTTC
>.|few|TRBJ1-4|TRBV28|12
CASREAGEKLFF
TGTGCCAGCAGGGAAGCGGGCGAAAAACTGTTTTTT
>TRBD2|many|TRBJ2-3|TRBV28|11
CAIPGLHTQYF
TGTGCCATACCGGGACTACATACGCAGTATTTT
>.|.|TRBJ2-7|TRBV5-1|13
CASSLGFDYEQYF
TGCGCCAGCAGCTTGGGATTTGACTACGAGCAGTACTTC
>TRBD2|.|TRBJ2-3|TRBV6-1|15
CASSEKRGGTDTQYF
TGTGCCAGCAGTGAAAAGCGGGGGGGCACAGATACGCAGTATTTT
>TRBD1|few|TRBJ2-5|TRBV5-1|15
CASSLTGTGGETQYF
TGCGCCAGCAGCTTGACCGGGACAGGGGGAGAGACCCAGTACTTC
>.|.|TRBJ2-3|TRBV20-1|15
CSARRGGFSTDTQYF
TGCAGTGCTCGAAGAGGCGGGTTTAGCACAGATACGCAGTATTTT
>TRBD1|few|TRBJ2-6|TRBV5-4|19
CASSLALTGDPAGANVLTF
TGTGCCAGCAGCTTGGCTCTGACAGGGGATCCGGCCGGGGCCAACGTCCTGACTTTC
>.|few|TRBJ1-5|TRBV20-1|13
CSPRRQDNQPQHF
TGCAGTCCTAGACGACAGGACAATCAGCCCCAGCATTTT
>TRBD1|.|TRBJ1-6|TRBV28|14
CASSNLAGGSPLHF
TGTGCCAGCAGTAACCTAGCAGGGGGGTCACCCCTCCACTTT
>.|.|TRBJ2-5|TRBV3-1|13
CASSQPGTLTQYF
TGTGCCAGCAGCCAACCCGGGACCCTAACACAATACTTC
>.|many|TRBJ2-1|TRBV6-2/TRBV6-3|16
CASSYGGNPSYNEQFF
TGTGCCAGCAGTTACGGGGGGAACCCCTCCTACAATGAGCAGTTCTTC
>.|.|TRBJ1-2|TRBV6-1|15
CASNTGMGRVYGYTF
TGTGCCAGCAATACAGGGATGGGGAGAGTCTATGGCTACACCTTC
>.|many|TRBJ2-3|TRBV6-2/TRBV6-3|11
CASTELNTQYF
TGTGCCAGCACTGAACTGAATACGCAGTATTTT
>TRBD1|.|TRBJ1-1|TRBV6-1|14
CASSQTGEWAEAFF
TGTGCCAGCAGTCAGACAGGGGAGTGGGCTGAAGCTTTCTTT
>TRBD1|many|TRBJ2-7|TRBV10-3|14
CAISEGQGAREQYF
TGTGCCATCAGTGAGGGACAGGGGGCAAGGGAGCAGTACTTC
>.|.|TRBJ2-5|TRBV20-1|14
CSARGRNRQETQYF
TGCAGTGCTAGAGGAAGGAACAGGCAAGAGACCCAGTACTTC
>TRBD2|.|TRBJ2-3|TRBV20-1|16
CSAFGLAGGLIDTQYF
TGCAGTGCTTTCGGACTAGCGGGAGGTTTAATAGATACGCAGTATTTT
>.|few|TRBJ2-2|TRBV6-2/TRBV6-3|17
CASSPDDGGGRTGELFF
TGTGCCAGCAGTCCAGACGATGGGGGAGGTCGAACCGGGGAGCTGTTTTTT
>.|few|TRBJ2-7|TRBV16|13
CASSQGNPFEQYF
TGTGCCAGCAGCCAAGGGAATCCCTTTGAGCAGTACTTC